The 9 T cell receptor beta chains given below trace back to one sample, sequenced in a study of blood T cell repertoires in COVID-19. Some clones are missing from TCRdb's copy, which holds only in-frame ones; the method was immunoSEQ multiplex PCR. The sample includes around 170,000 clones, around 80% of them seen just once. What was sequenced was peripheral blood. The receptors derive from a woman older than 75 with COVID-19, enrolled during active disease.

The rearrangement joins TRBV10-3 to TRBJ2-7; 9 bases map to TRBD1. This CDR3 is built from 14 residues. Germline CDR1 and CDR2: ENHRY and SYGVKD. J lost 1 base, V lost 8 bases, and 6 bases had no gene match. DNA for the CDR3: TGTGCCATCTCTTGGACAGGGGTTTCCTACGAGCAGTACTTC. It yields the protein CAISWTGVSYEQYF.

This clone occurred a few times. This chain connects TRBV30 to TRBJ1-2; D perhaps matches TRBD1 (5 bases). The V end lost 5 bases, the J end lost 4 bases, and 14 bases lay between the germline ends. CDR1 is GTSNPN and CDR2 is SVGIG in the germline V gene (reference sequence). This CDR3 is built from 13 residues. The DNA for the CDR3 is TGTGCCTGGTCTAGGCAGGGAATCTATGGCTACACCTTC. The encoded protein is CAWSRQGIYGYTF. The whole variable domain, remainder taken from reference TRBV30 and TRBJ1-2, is SQTIHQWPATLVQPVGSPLSLECTVEGTSNPNLYWYRQAAGRGLQLLFYSVGIGQISSEVPQNLSASRPQDRQFILSSKKLLLSDSGFYLCAWSRQGIYGYTFGSGTRLTVV.

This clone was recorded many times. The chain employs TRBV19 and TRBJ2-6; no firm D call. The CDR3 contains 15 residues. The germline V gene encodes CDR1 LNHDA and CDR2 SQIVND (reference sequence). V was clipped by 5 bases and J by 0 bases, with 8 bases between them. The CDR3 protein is CASSPRFSGANVLTF. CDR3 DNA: TGTGCCAGTAGTCCTCGGTTCTCTGGGGCCAACGTCCTGACTTTC.

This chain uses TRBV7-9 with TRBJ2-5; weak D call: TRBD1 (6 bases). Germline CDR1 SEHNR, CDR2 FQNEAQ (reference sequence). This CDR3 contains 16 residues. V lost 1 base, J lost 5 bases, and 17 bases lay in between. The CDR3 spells CASSLVALQGPETQYF. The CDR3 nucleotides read TGTGCCAGCAGCTTAGTAGCACTACAGGGCCCGGAGACCCAGTACTTC.

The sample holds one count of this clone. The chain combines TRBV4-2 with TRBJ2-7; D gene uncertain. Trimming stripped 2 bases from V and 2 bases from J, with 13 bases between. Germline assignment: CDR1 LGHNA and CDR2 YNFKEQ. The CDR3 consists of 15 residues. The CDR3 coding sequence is TGTGCCAGCAGCCAATTCACCCGAGGAACCTACGAGCAGTACTTC. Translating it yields CASSQFTRGTYEQYF.

This CDR3 reads CASSFWVAGLGDTQYF. The DNA of the CDR3 is TGTGCCAGCAGCTTTTGGGTAGCGGGGCTCGGGGATACGCAGTATTTT. The chain links TRBV5-5 to TRBJ2-3; 8 positions match TRBD2. The CDR3 sequence is 16 residues long. Trimming removed 2 bases from V and 6 bases from J; junction bases left unmatched: 11. Germline loops: CDR1 SGHKS, CDR2 YYEKEE (reference sequence).

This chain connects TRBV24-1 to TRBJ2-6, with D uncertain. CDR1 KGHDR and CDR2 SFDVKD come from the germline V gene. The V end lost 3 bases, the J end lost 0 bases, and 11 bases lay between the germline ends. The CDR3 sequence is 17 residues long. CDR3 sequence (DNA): TGTGCCACCAGTGATCGAGAACTGGTCTCTGGGGCCAACGTCCTGACTTTC. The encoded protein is CATSDRELVSGANVLTF.

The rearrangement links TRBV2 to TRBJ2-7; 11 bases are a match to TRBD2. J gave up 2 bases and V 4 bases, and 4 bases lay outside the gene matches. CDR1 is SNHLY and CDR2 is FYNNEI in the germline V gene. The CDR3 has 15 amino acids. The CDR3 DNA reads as TGTGCCAGCAGTGGACTAGCGGGACACCCCTACGAGCAGTACTTC. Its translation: CASSGLAGHPYEQYF.

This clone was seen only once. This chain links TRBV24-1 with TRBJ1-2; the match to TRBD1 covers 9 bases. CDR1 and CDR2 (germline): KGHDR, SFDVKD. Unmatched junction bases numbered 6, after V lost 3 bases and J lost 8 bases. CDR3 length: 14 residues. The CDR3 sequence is CATSDPGQGDGYTF. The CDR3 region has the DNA TGTGCCACCAGTGATCCGGGACAGGGCGACGGCTACACCTTC.